Each of the 10 T cell receptor beta chains below was sequenced from the same sample in a study of control samples from healthy donors and cancer patients. Using immunoSEQ multiplex PCR, the repertoire was profiled, and TCRdb retains in-frame clones only, with some absent. The sample includes about 140,000 clones, 75% to 90% of them seen just once. Sequenced sample: blood. The receptor source for this set is a woman aged 30 to 39 in good health.

The CDR3 nucleotides read TGCGCCAGCAGCTTAATAGCGGGAGAGTATGAGCAGTTCTTC. Residues: CASSLIAGEYEQFF. The chain uses TRBV5-1 and TRBJ2-1; 9 bases are shared with TRBD2. The V gene end was trimmed by 2 bases and the J gene end by 8 bases; junction bases not matched to a gene: 5. Germline V lookup: CDR1 SGHRS, CDR2 YFSETQ. The CDR3 loop spans 14 amino acids.

This clone has a handful of counts. This chain links TRBV10-3 with TRBJ2-3; TRBD1 matches at 8 bases. CDR3 size: 15 residues. With V trimmed by 5 bases and J by 3 bases, 7 bases remained unmatched. Per germline, CDR1 ENHRY and CDR2 SYGVKD. CDR3 region: CAISTGQGGTDTQYF. CDR3 nucleotide sequence: TGTGCCATCAGTACTGGACAGGGCGGAACAGATACGCAGTATTTT.

This chain joins TRBV11-1 and TRBJ2-3; TRBD2 might be the D (5 bases). The ends were cut back, 11 bases at V and 0 bases at J, with 15 bases in the middle. Germline lookup yields CDR1 SGHAT and CDR2 FQDESV (reference sequence). The CDR3 is 14 residues long. The CDR3, as DNA: TGTGCCTCCAAGCTCGCGGGCAGCACAGATACGCAGTATTTT. Residues: CASKLAGSTDTQYF.

The chain combines TRBV19 with TRBJ2-1, with 7 positions matching TRBD2. CDR1 is LNHDA and CDR2 is SQIVND in the germline V gene (reference sequence). V lost 3 bases, J lost 8 bases, and 7 bases stayed unmatched. This CDR3 is built from 14 residues. The CDR3 loop reads CASSMGGSRDEQFF. CDR3 sequence (DNA): TGTGCCAGTAGTATGGGAGGGAGCCGGGATGAGCAGTTCTTC.

This chain joins TRBV10-2 and TRBJ2-7, with D tentatively TRBD2 (6 bases). The ends were cut back, 3 bases at V and 0 bases at J, with 12 bases in the middle. Germline V gene lookup returns CDR1 WSHSY and CDR2 SAAADI. This CDR3 spans 15 amino acids. CDR3 DNA: TGCGCCAGCAGTGATCTTGGGGGGACCTCCTACGAGCAGTACTTC. Translating it yields CASSDLGGTSYEQYF.

This chain links TRBV5-6 with TRBJ2-7; 15 bases line up with TRBD2. There are 17 residues in the CDR3. Trimming at V came to 4 bases and at J to 2 bases, leaving 7 bases not matched to a gene. Germline V gene sequence: CDR1 SGHDT, CDR2 YYEEEE. CDR3 residues: CASSPGLAGGTPYEQYF. For the CDR3, the DNA is TGTGCCAGCAGCCCAGGACTAGCGGGAGGGACGCCCTACGAGCAGTACTTC.

V and J are TRBV28 and TRBJ2-2, with D hard to call. Looked up from germline, CDR1 is MDHEN and CDR2 is SYDVKM. The CDR3 spans 17 residues. V was clipped by 2 bases and J by 0 bases, with 13 bases between them. This chain's CDR3 is CASSLVGLNPNTGELFF. The CDR3, as DNA: TGTGCCAGCAGTTTAGTTGGCCTAAACCCGAACACCGGGGAGCTGTTTTTT.

V usage is TRBV5-1 and J usage is TRBJ2-2, with 7 bases lining up with TRBD2. J gave up 3 bases and V 4 bases, and 6 bases lay outside the gene matches. The CDR3 contains 15 residues. The germline gives CDR1 SGHRS, CDR2 YFSETQ. DNA of the CDR3: TGCGCCAGCAGCCTTCCCCGGGGGGACACCGGGGAGCTGTTTTTT. Translation gives CASSLPRGDTGELFF. Based on the CDR3 plus reference TRBV5-1 and TRBJ2-2, the full variable domain is KAGVTQTPRYLIKTRGQQVTLSCSPISGHRSVSWYQQTPGQGLQFLFEYFSETQRNKGNFPGRFSGRQFSNSRSEMNVSTLELGDSALYLCASSLPRGDTGELFFGEGSRLTVL.

V gene TRBV6-5 combines with J gene TRBJ2-2; D may match TRBD1 or TRBD2 (5 bases each). The germline V gene has CDR1 MNHEY and CDR2 SVGAGI. CDR3 length equals 15 residues. The germline V and J ends were trimmed by 7 bases and 4 bases, with 16 bases remaining between them. The CDR3 DNA is TGTGCCAGCATGAGAGGGGCCCCTAGCACCGGGGAGCTGTTTTTT. It codes for CASMRGAPSTGELFF.

On this clone: The sample holds other DNA sequences that translate to the same CDR3. J is TRBJ2-1 and V is TRBV5-5, with 10 bases lining up with TRBD2. The germline V gene has CDR1 SGHKS and CDR2 YYEKEE (reference sequence). V shed 0 bases, J shed 0 bases, and the junction held 3 bases outside the gene matches. The CDR3 extends over 17 amino acids. CDR3 coding DNA: TGTGCCAGCAGCTTGGTACCTAGCGGGAGCTCCTACAATGAGCAGTTCTTC. It encodes CASSLVPSGSSYNEQFF.